This T cell receptor (beta chain) was documented in a study of cytomegalovirus exposure and HLA in healthy donors. CDR1 SGDLS and CDR2 YYNGEE come from the germline V gene. This CDR3 is 15 amino acids long. The germline V and J ends were trimmed by 0 bases and 5 bases, with 11 bases remaining between them. Study results and caveats: Researchers reported in a later analysis that a missense DCLRE1C variant was tied to TCR beta V- and J-gene trimming. Through in vitro validation, a few CMV-associated chains were shown to be specific for CMV antigens. Relative to the approximately 630-donor mean, N-insertions were reportedly fewer in an Asian-associated ancestry cluster in a later analysis.

As to this clone: Its cognate antigen is unknown.

At sampling all donors were nominally healthy, likely with unrecorded immune exposures. 60 Vbeta and 13 Jbeta primers were used in PCR. Method: immunoSEQ multiplex PCR; TCRdb's copy keeps in-frame clones and lacks some. The table lists roughly 200,000 clones, around 79% of them singletons, with under 2% in the top ten. The sequencing input was PBMCs. This TCR came from a girl aged 10 to 17 in good health and CMV-seropositive. The chain couples TRBV9 to TRBJ1-4; possible D gene TRBD1, 5 bases. The CDR3 region is CASSVAGGGNEKLFF. In DNA, the CDR3 is TGTGCCAGCAGCGTAGCTGGGGGAGGAAATGAAAAACTGTTTTTT.